The 20 T cell receptor beta chains reported below all come from one sample, sequenced in a study of cytomegalovirus exposure and HLA in healthy donors. The PCR used 60 Vbeta and 13 Jbeta primers. Assay: immunoSEQ multiplex PCR; the TCRdb copy retains only in-frame clones and omits some. This table holds approximately 120,000 clones, about four fifths found once. The specimen was PBMCs. The receptors here all came from a woman aged 40 to 50 in good health and CMV-seropositive.

This chain uses TRBV19 with TRBJ2-3; 8 nucleotides align to TRBD2. Germline CDR1 and CDR2: LNHDA and SQIVND (reference sequence). Losses at the gene ends were 6 bases for V and 3 bases for J; bases not matched to a gene: 5. The CDR3 consists of 14 residues. DNA for the CDR3: TGTGCCAGTAGCGGGAGGGCGGGGACAGATACGCAGTATTTT. This sequence encodes CASSGRAGTDTQYF.

This chain uses TRBV11-2 with TRBJ2-1, with D possibly TRBD2 on 5 matching bases. Deletions cut 1 base from V and 9 bases from J, with 10 bases between. CDR1 and CDR2 from the germline V gene are SGHAT and FQNNGV. The CDR3 spans 13 residues. CDR3 in amino acids: CASSLVRGSEQFF. DNA of the CDR3: TGTGCCAGCAGCTTAGTTCGGGGTAGTGAGCAGTTCTTC.

The chain links TRBV28 to TRBJ2-6; 9 bases align to TRBD1. The CDR3 loop spans 16 amino acids. J lost 12 bases, V lost 6 bases, and 15 bases had no gene match. Germline CDR1 reads MDHEN; CDR2 reads SYDVKM. Here the CDR3 reads CASSHAAGQGTPVLTF. The CDR3 DNA reads TGTGCCAGCAGCCACGCTGCAGGACAGGGGACCCCCGTCCTGACTTTC.

The genes are TRBV6-4 and TRBJ1-6; TRBD1 agrees at 8 bases. With V trimmed by 3 bases and J by 10 bases, 8 bases remained unmatched. Germline CDR1 is MRHNA and CDR2 is SNTAGT. There are 15 residues in the CDR3. Written as DNA, the CDR3 is TGTGCCAGCAGTGAAATCGGACAGGGATTATCACCCCTCCACTTT. Translation: CASSEIGQGLSPLHF.

The genes are TRBV9 and TRBJ2-7, with 14 bases identical to TRBD2. CDR3 length: 15 residues. Trimming at V came to 2 bases and at J to 5 bases, leaving 3 bases not matched to a gene. Germline CDR1 and CDR2: SGDLS and YYNGEE. The CDR3 nucleotides are TGTGCCAGCAGCGTCACGGGACTAGCGGGAGACGAGCAGTACTTC. Protein sequence: CASSVTGLAGDEQYF.

The chain recombines TRBV5-6 with TRBJ2-1, with 11 bases that match TRBD2. This CDR3 comprises 15 residues. V was clipped by 1 base and J by 7 bases; unmatched bases: 4. Germline CDR1 reads SGHDT; CDR2 reads YYEEEE. The CDR3 DNA reads as TGTGCCAGCAGCTTGATCCTAGCGGGAGGTAATGAGCAGTTCTTC. As protein: CASSLILAGGNEQFF.

V is TRBV28 and J is TRBJ1-5; 7 nucleotides align to TRBD1. Germline CDR1 is MDHEN and CDR2 is SYDVKM. This CDR3 has 15 residues. With 5 bases clipped from V and 0 bases from J, the junction kept 4 bases outside the gene matches. CDR3 residues: CASSTGQFSNQPQHF. The CDR3 region has the DNA TGTGCCAGCAGTACGGGACAGTTTAGCAATCAGCCCCAGCATTTT. The full variable domain, its missing parts supplied by reference TRBV28 and TRBJ1-5, is DVKVTQSSRYLVKRTGEKVFLECVQDMDHENMFWYRQDPGLGLRLIYFSYDVKMKEKGDIPEGYSVSREKKERFSLILESASTNQTSMYLCASSTGQFSNQPQHFGDGTRLSIL.

The rearrangement links TRBV10-1 to TRBJ2-4, with 12 positions matching TRBD2. Trimming took 2 bases from V and 5 from J; bases not matched to a gene: 1. Germline assignment: CDR1 WNHNN and CDR2 SYGVQD (reference sequence). This CDR3 has 15 residues. The CDR3 DNA reads TGCGCCAGCAGTGAGGGGACTAGCGGGCAAAACATTCAGTACTTC. It translates to CASSEGTSGQNIQYF.

This chain connects TRBV7-9 to TRBJ1-1; D is unresolved. The CDR3 runs to 12 residues. Germline CDR1 is SEHNR and CDR2 is FQNEAQ (reference sequence). V was pared by 4 bases and J by 13 bases, with 16 bases between. The CDR3 reads CASSSGIQAGFF. CDR3 nucleotides: TGTGCCAGCAGCTCGGGAATCCAAGCGGGTTTCTTT.

V gene TRBV27 combines with J gene TRBJ1-2, with 7 bases fitting TRBD1. The ends lost 4 bases at V and 3 bases at J; junction bases unmatched: 11. Germline loops: CDR1 MNHEY, CDR2 SMNVEV (reference sequence). The CDR3 is 16 amino acids. CDR3 sequence reads: CASSSTGQSPDYGYTF. The CDR3 DNA is TGTGCCAGCAGTTCAACGGGACAGTCGCCGGACTATGGCTACACCTTC.

This clone appeared a few times. The CDR3 spells CAISEEGLANNEQFF. Here the CDR3 DNA reads TGTGCCATCAGTGAGGAGGGACTAGCTAACAATGAGCAGTTCTTC. V and J are TRBV10-3 and TRBJ2-1, with TRBD2 matching over 9 bases. The CDR3 consists of 15 residues. Trimming at V came to 2 bases and at J to 5 bases, leaving 4 bases not matched to a gene. CDR1 is ENHRY and CDR2 is SYGVKD in the germline V gene.

V usage is TRBV7-3 and J usage is TRBJ2-3; D is ambiguous. Germline V gene lookup returns CDR1 SGHTA and CDR2 FQGTGA. The CDR3 runs to 14 residues. V was clipped by 0 bases and J by 1 base, with 5 bases between them. In nucleotides, the CDR3 is TGTGCCAGCAGCTTAACCCCTGGCACAGATACGCAGTATTTT. Translation: CASSLTPGTDTQYF.

This sequence joins TRBV5-6 and TRBJ2-1; 7 bases match TRBD2. The germline CDR1 and CDR2 sequences are SGHDT and YYEEEE. V dropped 3 bases and J dropped 0; count of bases not matched to a gene: 3. The CDR3 has 15 amino acids. Written as DNA, the CDR3 is TGTGCCAGCAGCTCTAGCGGACCCTCCTACAATGAGCAGTTCTTC. Translation gives CASSSSGPSYNEQFF.

The CDR3 region has the DNA TGTGCCAGCAGTTTATACCTAGCGGCGAACTACGAGCAGTACTTC. It specifies CASSLYLAANYEQYF. This chain uses TRBV27 with TRBJ2-7; 7 bases are a match to TRBD2. CDR3 length: 15 amino acids. The germline CDR1 and CDR2 sequences are MNHEY and SMNVEV (reference sequence). Germline trimming cut 1 base from V and 3 bases from J; bases unmatched to any gene: 6.

The chain uses TRBV19 and TRBJ2-2; D might be TRBD2 (7 bases). This CDR3 contains 15 residues. Trimming stripped 2 bases from V and 4 bases from J, with 11 bases between. Germline V gives CDR1 LNHDA, CDR2 SQIVND (reference sequence). The CDR3 region has the DNA TGTGCCAGTAGTATATTGAGGGGGGGCACCGGGGAGCTGTTTTTT. Translating it yields CASSILRGGTGELFF.

The chain couples TRBV30 to TRBJ2-5; 10 bases are a match to TRBD2. V trimming: 0 bases; J trimming: 7 bases; junction bases outside the gene matches: 5. The germline V gene encodes CDR1 GTSNPN and CDR2 SVGIG (reference sequence). This CDR3 spans 14 amino acids. The chain's CDR3 is CAWSVLAGSGTQYF. CDR3 DNA sequence: TGTGCCTGGAGTGTACTAGCGGGGTCGGGGACCCAGTACTTC.

V and J are TRBV29-1 and TRBJ1-4; D is perhaps TRBD1 (6 bases). CDR3 size: 12 residues. Trimming removed 6 bases at V and 8 bases at J, with 13 bases between. Germline V gene data show CDR1 as SQVTM and CDR2 as ANQGSEA. The chain's CDR3 is CSVAARGEKLFF. The CDR3 region has the DNA TGCAGCGTCGCCGCCAGGGGAGAAAAACTGTTTTTT.

J is TRBJ2-1 and V is TRBV12-5; 7 bases are shared with TRBD2. This CDR3 comprises 16 residues. Germline CDR1 is LGHNT and CDR2 is FRNRAP. With 4 bases clipped from V and 7 bases from J, the junction kept 13 bases outside the gene matches. The CDR3 DNA reads TGTGCTAGTGGTTGGGTAGCGGGCCCCCCAAGGAATGAGCAGTTCTTC. Translated, it gives CASGWVAGPPRNEQFF.

This chain connects TRBV7-9 to TRBJ1-2, with a possible D match to TRBD1 (6 bases). V gave up 5 bases and J gave up 4 bases, with 17 bases separating them. The CDR3 runs 15 residues. In germline, CDR1 is SEHNR, CDR2 FQNEAQ (reference sequence). The CDR3 coding sequence is TGTGCCAGCAGCCCGCGGGGGGCTAGTGTCTATGGCTACACCTTC. Its translation is CASSPRGASVYGYTF.

The chain couples TRBV2 to TRBJ2-1; 9 bases match TRBD1. The CDR3 consists of 16 residues. Germline CDR1 is SNHLY and CDR2 is FYNNEI. With V trimmed by 1 base and J by 7 bases, 8 bases remained unmatched. The CDR3 sequence: CASSEGDRVLLNEQFF. CDR3 nucleotides: TGTGCCAGCAGTGAAGGGGACAGGGTGTTGTTGAATGAGCAGTTCTTC.